This is a list of T cell receptor beta chains from one sample in a study of shared clonotypes between healthy human individuals. This table comes from immunoSEQ multiplex PCR, and its TCRdb copy is limited to in-frame clones, with some not included. This sample carries some 1,900,000 clones, approximately 94% of them seen once, and the ten largest clones take under 1.5%. Material: naive CD8+ T cells sorted from blood. These TCRs come from a man aged 18 to 30 in good health. CDR3s include the opening cysteine and the closing phenylalanine or tryptophan. The D gene is left open where the match is weak. Expanded clones are given a class, and other clones once, few, many or no size at all.

clone_size j_call v_call d_call cdr3_aa cdr3_nt
- TRBJ2-1 TRBV9 - CASSAPGLLNEQFF TGTGCCAGCAGCGCTCCGGGACTTCTCAATGAGCAGTTCTTC
- TRBJ2-1 TRBV4-3 - CASSQDSKSNEQFF TGCGCCAGCAGCCAAGACTCCAAAAGCAATGAGCAGTTCTTC
- TRBJ2-7 TRBV5-1 - CASSLAGNEQYF TGCGCCAGCAGCTTGGCCGGTAACGAGCAGTACTTC
- TRBJ2-7 TRBV13 TRBD1 CASSLGDRGVYEQYF TGTGCCAGCAGCTTAGGCGACAGGGGAGTCTACGAGCAGTACTTC
once TRBJ2-7 TRBV5-4 - CASSLDRFHEQYF TGTGCCAGCAGCTTGGACAGGTTCCACGAGCAGTACTTC
- TRBJ2-5 TRBV11-3 - CASSLGRRETQYF TGTGCCAGCAGCTTAGGCCGAAGGGAGACCCAGTACTTC
- TRBJ2-4 TRBV4-3 - CASSQVLNEGRWAKNIQYF TGCGCCAGCAGCCAAGTCCTGAACGAAGGGAGATGGGCCAAAAACATTCAGTACTTC
few TRBJ1-5 TRBV11-2 - CASSLDPIQPQHF TGTGCCAGCAGCTTAGATCCGATTCAGCCCCAGCATTTT
- TRBJ2-5 TRBV2 - CASSERTVQETQYF TGTGCCAGCAGTGAAAGGACAGTTCAAGAGACCCAGTACTTC
- TRBJ2-1 TRBV11-2 TRBD1 CASSSTTGLSSYNEQFF TGTGCCAGCAGCTCCACGACAGGGCTGAGCTCCTACAATGAGCAGTTCTTC